The clone carrying this T cell receptor beta chain was observed many times. Germline and junction disagree at one end, which may indicate a read error. The data originate from a study of identical twins. TCRdb reanalysed the 5' RACE reads using MiXCR and keeps one entry per CDR3 protein. The sample lists hundreds of thousands of distinct CDR3 sequences; less than 7% were seen once. The CDR3 is made up of 17 amino acids. CDR1 MGHRA and CDR2 YSYEKL come from the germline V gene. This receptor was obtained from a man aged 18 to 30 in good health. V gene TRBV4-1 combines with J gene TRBJ2-1; 14 bases are shared with TRBD2. The material sequenced was naive T cells sorted from blood. DNA of the CDR3: TGCGCCAGCAGCCAAGGATGGGGGACTAGCGGGAGTTATCAGCAGGTCTTC. This translates into CASSQGWGTSGSYQQVF.